This TCR beta chain was captured by sequencing in a study of cytomegalovirus exposure and HLA in healthy donors. Turning to this clone: As yet, its antigen is unknown.

Vbeta (60) and Jbeta (13) primers were used in the PCR. Profiling relied on immunoSEQ multiplex PCR, and the TCRdb table lists in-frame clones only, not all of them. This sample yields around 150,000 clones, of which around 80% are seen a single time; around 6.1% belongs to the top ten. Germline loops: CDR1 SGHVS, CDR2 FQNEAQ. The CDR3 runs 13 residues. Trimming took off 3 bases at V and 7 bases at J, with 12 bases between the two ends. Study-wide points: Several V segments, TRBV6-2 and TRBV6-3 among them, could not be told apart and were dropped.

V is TRBV7-8 and J is TRBJ1-1; D ambiguous. The TCR comes from a man aged 25 to 40 in good health and CMV-seropositive. Sequencing input: PBMCs. CDR3: CASSFAGAYEAFF. The CDR3 region has the DNA TGTGCCAGCAGCTTCGCCGGAGCCTATGAAGCTTTCTTT.